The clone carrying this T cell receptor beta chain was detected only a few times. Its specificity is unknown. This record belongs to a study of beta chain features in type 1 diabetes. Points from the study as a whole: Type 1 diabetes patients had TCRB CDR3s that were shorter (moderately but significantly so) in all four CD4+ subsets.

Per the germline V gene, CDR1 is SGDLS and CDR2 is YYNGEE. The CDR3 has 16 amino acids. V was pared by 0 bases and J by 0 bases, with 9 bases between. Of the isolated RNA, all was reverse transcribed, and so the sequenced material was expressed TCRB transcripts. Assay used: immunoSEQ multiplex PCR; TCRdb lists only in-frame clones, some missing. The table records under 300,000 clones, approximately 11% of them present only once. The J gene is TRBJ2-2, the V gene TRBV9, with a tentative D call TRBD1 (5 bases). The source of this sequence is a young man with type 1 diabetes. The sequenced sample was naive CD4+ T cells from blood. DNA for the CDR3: TGTGCCAGCAGCGTAGGAACAGGCGCGAACACCGGGGAGCTGTTTTTT. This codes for CASSVGTGANTGELFF.